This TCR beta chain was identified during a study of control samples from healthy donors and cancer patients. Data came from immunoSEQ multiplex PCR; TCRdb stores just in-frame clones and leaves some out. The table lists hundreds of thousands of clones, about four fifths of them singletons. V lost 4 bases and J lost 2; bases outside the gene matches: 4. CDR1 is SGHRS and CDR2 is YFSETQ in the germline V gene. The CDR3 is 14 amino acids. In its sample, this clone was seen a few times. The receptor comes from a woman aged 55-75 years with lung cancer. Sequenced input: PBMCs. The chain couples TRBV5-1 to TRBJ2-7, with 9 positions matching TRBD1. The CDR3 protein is CASSPGTGTYEQYF. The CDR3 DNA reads TGCGCCAGCAGCCCCGGGACAGGGACCTACGAGCAGTACTTC.